What follows are 11 T cell receptor beta chains derived from one specimen sequenced in a study of blood T cell repertoires in COVID-19. The method was immunoSEQ multiplex PCR; TCRdb's version includes in-frame clones alone and lacks a portion of them. The sample shows some 200,000 clones, roughly four fifths of them seen only once. Sequenced input: PBMCs or T cells enriched from blood (not recorded which). The receptors shown here come from a man aged 35 to 55 who had recovered from COVID-19.

This clone appeared a few times. V usage is TRBV27 and J usage is TRBJ1-4; D is unresolved. V lost 3 bases and J 7 bases, leaving 18 bases between the germline ends. The CDR3 extends over 16 amino acids. Per germline, CDR1 MNHEY and CDR2 SMNVEV (reference sequence). DNA for the CDR3: TGTGCCAGCAGTTTTCGCACACCACGAACGGGTGAAAAACTGTTTTTT. Its translation: CASSFRTPRTGEKLFF.

This clone is a singleton in its sample. The rearrangement links TRBV5-4 to TRBJ2-3; possibly TRBD1 for D (6 bases). Germline V gene sequence: CDR1 SGHNT, CDR2 YYREEE (reference sequence). The germline V and J ends were trimmed by 5 bases and 0 bases, with 10 bases remaining between them. The CDR3 covers 14 residues. The CDR3 DNA follows: TGTGCCAGCAGGACCGACAGGAGCACAGATACGCAGTATTTT. Translated: CASRTDRSTDTQYF. Full variable domain (remainder filled in from reference TRBV5-4 and TRBJ2-3): ETGVTQSPTHLIKTRGQQVTLRCSSQSGHNTVSWYQQALGQGPQFIFQYYREEENGRGNFPPRFSGLQFPNYSSELNVNALELDDSALYLCASRTDRSTDTQYFGPGTRLTVL.

The rearrangement joins TRBV3-1 (or the pseudogene TRBV3-2) to TRBJ2-6; 16 nucleotides match TRBD2. Germline assignment: CDR1 LGHDT and CDR2 YNNKEL (reference sequence). V was clipped by 2 bases and J by 2 bases; unmatched bases: 3. The CDR3 is 19 amino acids. The CDR3 DNA reads as TGTGCCAGCAGCCAATTGGGACTAGCGGGAGGGCCTGGGGCCAACGTCCTGACTTTC. This codes for CASSQLGLAGGPGANVLTF.

The chain carries TRBV2 and TRBJ1-2, with 10 bases lining up with TRBD1. The CDR3 sequence is 15 residues long. The J segment lost 4 bases and the V segment lost 1 base, leaving 3 bases of the junction unmatched. Germline loops: CDR1 SNHLY, CDR2 FYNNEI. CDR3 bases: TGTGCCAGCAGTGAAGGGACAGGGGGAATCTATGGCTACACCTTC. This gives the protein CASSEGTGGIYGYTF.

The chain links TRBV24-1 to TRBJ2-5, with 10 bases matching TRBD1. The V segment lost 4 bases and the J segment 1 base; nucleotides outside the gene matches: 5. The CDR3 is 16 residues long. The germline V gene has CDR1 KGHDR and CDR2 SFDVKD. The chain's CDR3 is CATSEGQGTLQETQYF. As DNA, the CDR3 is TGTGCCACCAGTGAGGGACAGGGGACGCTCCAAGAGACCCAGTACTTC.

The chain recombines TRBV4-3 with TRBJ1-1; D possibly corresponds to TRBD1 (6 bases). This CDR3 comprises 19 residues. Between the trimmed V and J ends, which lost 0 bases and 3 bases, there was a span of 23 bases. CDR1 is LGHNA, CDR2 YSLEER, per germline. CDR3 region: CASSQEPLYREGEDTEAFF. The DNA of the CDR3 is TGCGCCAGCAGCCAAGAGCCCCTTTACAGGGAGGGGGAGGACACTGAAGCTTTCTTT.

The V and J genes are TRBV7-9 and TRBJ2-5, with TRBD2 matching over 10 bases. Trimming removed 2 bases from V and 2 bases from J; junction bases left unmatched: 8. The CDR3 is made up of 17 amino acids. Per the germline V gene, CDR1 is SEHNR and CDR2 is FQNEAQ (reference sequence). CDR3 nucleotide sequence: TGTGCCAGCAGCTTAAGCGGGAGGGCTATCTTACAAGAGACCCAGTACTTC. It yields the protein CASSLSGRAILQETQYF.

The V and J genes are TRBV9 and TRBJ2-6; no clear D. The CDR3 runs 15 residues. The germline CDR1 and CDR2 sequences are SGDLS and YYNGEE. Deletions cut 1 base from V and 0 bases from J, with 5 bases between. The DNA of the CDR3 is TGTGCCAGCAGCGTACAGGACTCTGGGGCCAACGTCCTGACTTTC. This sequence encodes CASSVQDSGANVLTF.

This clone was seen a few times. V is TRBV7-2 and J is TRBJ1-5; 8 bases line up with TRBD1. CDR3 length: 15 residues. Trimming at V came to 3 bases and at J to 6 bases, leaving 7 bases not matched to a gene. The germline CDR1 and CDR2 sequences are SGHTA and FQGNSA. For the CDR3, the DNA is TGTGCCAGCAGCTTGGACCAGGGGGCGAGTCAGCCCCAGCATTTT. It encodes CASSLDQGASQPQHF.

V usage is TRBV6-5 and J usage is TRBJ1-5; D gene unclear. V was shortened by 0 bases and J by 4 bases, with 10 bases between the two germline ends. Germline V gene data show CDR1 as MNHEY and CDR2 as SVGAGI. CDR3 length: 15 residues. The CDR3 bases are TGTGCCAGCAGTTACTCGAGTACGGGGAATCAGCCCCAGCATTTT. Amino acids: CASSYSSTGNQPQHF.

The genes are TRBV7-9 and TRBJ2-3; D is uncertain. Trimming took 2 bases from V and 2 from J, leaving 8 bases between them. CDR3 length: 14 residues. Germline V gene lookup returns CDR1 SEHNR and CDR2 FQNEAQ (reference sequence). The DNA of the CDR3 is TGTGCCAGCAGCTTATCAACTCTCACAGATACGCAGTATTTT. It yields the protein CASSLSTLTDTQYF.